Listed here is a single T cell receptor (beta chain). The CDR3 is 13 residues long. Germline lookup yields CDR1 SQVTM and CDR2 ANQGSEA. Trimming shortened V by 5 bases and J by 5 bases, and 15 bases separated the two germline ends. Study processing details: Reference gene primer amplification in the assay estimated nucleated cell counts. Libraries were prepared by immunoSEQ multiplex PCR; TCRdb keeps only in-frame clonotypes and omits some of them. V, J and clone size are those of that table, while D and trimming were read from the DNA. In the table there are more than 55,000 clones, around three quarters of which are singletons. This entry is derived from a study of blood T cell repertoires in COVID-19. Study-wide background: The origin of the acute and convalescent COVID-19 samples was the United States, Italy and Spain.

The chain joins TRBV29-1 to TRBJ1-2; D is perhaps TRBD1 (6 bases). Material: peripheral blood. The source of this sequence is a human donor in a cohort sampled during active COVID-19. The CDR3 DNA reads TGCAGCGTTAGGGGGGGCGTTATTTATGGCTACACCTTC. Protein sequence: CSVRGGVIYGYTF.